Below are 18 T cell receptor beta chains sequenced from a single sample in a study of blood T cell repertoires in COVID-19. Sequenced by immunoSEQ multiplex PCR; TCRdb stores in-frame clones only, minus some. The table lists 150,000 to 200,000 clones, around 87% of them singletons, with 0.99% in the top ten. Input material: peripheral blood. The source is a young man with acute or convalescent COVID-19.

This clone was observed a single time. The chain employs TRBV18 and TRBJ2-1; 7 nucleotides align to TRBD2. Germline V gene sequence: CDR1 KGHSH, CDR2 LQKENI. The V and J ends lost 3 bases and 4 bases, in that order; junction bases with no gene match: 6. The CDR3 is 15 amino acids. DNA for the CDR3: TGTGCCAGCTCACCTCTGAGCGGGGCTTACAATGAGCAGTTCTTC. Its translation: CASSPLSGAYNEQFF.

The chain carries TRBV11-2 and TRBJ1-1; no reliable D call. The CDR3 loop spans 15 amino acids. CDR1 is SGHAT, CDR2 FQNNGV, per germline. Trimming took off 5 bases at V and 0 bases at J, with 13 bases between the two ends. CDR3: CASSLPRRLNTEAFF. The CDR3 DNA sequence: TGTGCCAGCAGCCTTCCTCGGAGACTGAACACTGAAGCTTTCTTT.

In nucleotides, the CDR3 is TGTGCCAGCAGCGTAGGACTCCTTAATGAAAAACTGTTTTTT. Translated: CASSVGLLNEKLFF. The chain is built from TRBV9 and TRBJ1-4; D unresolved. V was shortened by 0 bases and J by 4 bases, with 7 bases between the two germline ends. Germline V CDR1 and CDR2: SGDLS, YYNGEE. The CDR3 runs 14 residues. Full variable domain (remainder filled in from reference TRBV9 and TRBJ1-4): DSGVTQTPKHLITATGQRVTLRCSPRSGDLSVYWYQQSLDQGLQFLIQYYNGEERAKGNILERFSAQQFPDLHSELNLSSLELGDSALYFCASSVGLLNEKLFFGSGTQLSVL.

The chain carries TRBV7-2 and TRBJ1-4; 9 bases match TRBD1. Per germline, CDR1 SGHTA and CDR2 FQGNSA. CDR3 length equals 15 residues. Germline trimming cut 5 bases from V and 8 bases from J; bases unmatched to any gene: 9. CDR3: CASSLGQGPLEKLFF. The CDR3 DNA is TGTGCCAGCAGCCTGGGACAGGGACCATTGGAAAAACTGTTTTTT.

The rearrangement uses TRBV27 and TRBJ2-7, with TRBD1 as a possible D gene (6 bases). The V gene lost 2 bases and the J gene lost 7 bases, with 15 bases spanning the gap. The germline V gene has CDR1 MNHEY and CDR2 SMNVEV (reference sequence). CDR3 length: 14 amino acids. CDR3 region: CASSLVLGAREQYV. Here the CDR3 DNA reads TGTGCCAGCAGTTTAGTGCTGGGGGCACGGGAGCAGTACGTC.

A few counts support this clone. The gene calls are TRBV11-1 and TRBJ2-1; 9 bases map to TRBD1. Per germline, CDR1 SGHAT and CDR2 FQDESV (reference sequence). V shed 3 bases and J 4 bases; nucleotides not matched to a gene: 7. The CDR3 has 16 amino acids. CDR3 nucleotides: TGTGCCAGCAGCTTTGGACAGGGGAAGTTGTACAATGAGCAGTTCTTC. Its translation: CASSFGQGKLYNEQFF. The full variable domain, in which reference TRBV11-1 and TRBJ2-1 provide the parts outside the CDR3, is EAEVAQSPRYKITEKSQAVAFWCDPISGHATLYWYRQILGQGPELLVQFQDESVVDDSQLPKDRFSAERLKGVDSTLKIQPAELGDSAMYLCASSFGQGKLYNEQFFGPGTRLTVL.

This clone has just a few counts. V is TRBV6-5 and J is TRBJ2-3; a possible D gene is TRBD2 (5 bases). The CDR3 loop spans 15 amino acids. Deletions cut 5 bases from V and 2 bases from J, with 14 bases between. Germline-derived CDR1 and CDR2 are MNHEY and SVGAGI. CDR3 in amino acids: CASSRRGLNTDTQYF. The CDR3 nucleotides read TGTGCCAGCAGTCGACGAGGACTGAACACAGATACGCAGTATTTT.

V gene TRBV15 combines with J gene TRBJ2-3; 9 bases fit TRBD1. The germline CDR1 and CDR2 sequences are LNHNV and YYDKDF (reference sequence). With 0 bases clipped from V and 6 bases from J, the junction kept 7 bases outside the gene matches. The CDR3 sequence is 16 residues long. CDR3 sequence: CATSRDRGQGLDTQYF. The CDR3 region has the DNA TGTGCCACCAGCAGAGACAGGGGACAGGGTTTGGATACGCAGTATTTT.

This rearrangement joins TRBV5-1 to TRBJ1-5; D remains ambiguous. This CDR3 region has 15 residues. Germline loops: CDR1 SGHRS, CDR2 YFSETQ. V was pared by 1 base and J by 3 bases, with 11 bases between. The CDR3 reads CASSLSPGDNQPQHF. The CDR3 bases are TGCGCCAGCAGCTTGTCGCCAGGTGACAATCAGCCCCAGCATTTT.

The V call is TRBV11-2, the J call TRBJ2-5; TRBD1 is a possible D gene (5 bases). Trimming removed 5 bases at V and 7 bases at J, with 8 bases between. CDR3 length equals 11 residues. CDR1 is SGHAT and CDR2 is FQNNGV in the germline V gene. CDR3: CASSTTGTQYF. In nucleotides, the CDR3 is TGTGCCAGCAGCACAACAGGGACCCAGTACTTC.

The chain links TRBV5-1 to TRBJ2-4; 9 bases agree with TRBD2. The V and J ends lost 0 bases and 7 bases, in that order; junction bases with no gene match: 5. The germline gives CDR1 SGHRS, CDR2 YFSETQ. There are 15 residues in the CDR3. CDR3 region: CASSLGSSGGNIQYF. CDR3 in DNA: TGCGCCAGCAGCTTGGGTAGTAGCGGGGGCAACATTCAGTACTTC.

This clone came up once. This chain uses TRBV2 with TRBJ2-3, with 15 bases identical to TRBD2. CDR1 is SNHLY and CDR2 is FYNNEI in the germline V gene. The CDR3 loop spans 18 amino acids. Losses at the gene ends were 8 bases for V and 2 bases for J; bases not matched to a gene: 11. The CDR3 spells CASWGLAGGTYLTDTQYF. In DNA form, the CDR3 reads TGTGCCAGCTGGGGACTAGCGGGGGGTACCTACCTCACAGATACGCAGTATTTT.

The CDR3 here is CASSELVLGLVTSNTGELFF. The CDR3, as DNA: TGTGCCAGCAGTGAATTGGTCCTTGGTTTGGTCACATCGAACACCGGGGAGCTGTTTTTT. The V gene is TRBV2, the J gene TRBJ2-2; D call uncertain. The CDR3 runs to 20 residues. Germline-derived CDR1 and CDR2 are SNHLY and FYNNEI. Trimming pared 2 bases from V and 0 bases from J, leaving 22 bases between.

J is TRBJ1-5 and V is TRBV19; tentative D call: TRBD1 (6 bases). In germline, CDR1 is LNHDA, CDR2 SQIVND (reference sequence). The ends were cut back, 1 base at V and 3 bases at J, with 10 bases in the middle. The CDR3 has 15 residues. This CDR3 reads CASSIGTANNQPQHF. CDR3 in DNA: TGTGCCAGTAGTATAGGGACAGCTAACAATCAGCCCCAGCATTTT.

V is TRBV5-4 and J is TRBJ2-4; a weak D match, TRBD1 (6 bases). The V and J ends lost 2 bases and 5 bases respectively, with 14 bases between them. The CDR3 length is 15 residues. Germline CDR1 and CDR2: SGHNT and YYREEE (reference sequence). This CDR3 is CASSLVGRGENIQYF. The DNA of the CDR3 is TGTGCCAGCAGCTTAGTGGGCAGGGGCGAAAACATTCAGTACTTC.

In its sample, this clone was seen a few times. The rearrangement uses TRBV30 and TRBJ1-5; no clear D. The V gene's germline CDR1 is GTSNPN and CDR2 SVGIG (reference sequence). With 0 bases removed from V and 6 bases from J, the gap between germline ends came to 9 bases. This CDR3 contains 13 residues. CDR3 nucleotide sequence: TGTGCCTGGAGTGTACGAGGGTTTCAGCCCCAGCATTTT. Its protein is CAWSVRGFQPQHF.

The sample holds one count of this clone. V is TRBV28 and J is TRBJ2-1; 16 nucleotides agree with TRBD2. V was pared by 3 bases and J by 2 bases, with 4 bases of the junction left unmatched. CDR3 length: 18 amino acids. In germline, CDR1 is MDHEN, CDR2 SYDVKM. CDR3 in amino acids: CASSLGTSGGAAYNEQFF. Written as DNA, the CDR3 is TGTGCCAGCAGTTTGGGGACTAGCGGGGGGGCGGCCTACAATGAGCAGTTCTTC.

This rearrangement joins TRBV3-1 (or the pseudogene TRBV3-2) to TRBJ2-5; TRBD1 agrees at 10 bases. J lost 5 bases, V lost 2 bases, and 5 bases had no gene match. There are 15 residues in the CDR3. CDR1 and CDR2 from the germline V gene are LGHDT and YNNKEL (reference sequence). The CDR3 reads CASSQRQGAWETQYF. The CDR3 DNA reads TGTGCCAGCAGCCAACGACAGGGGGCGTGGGAGACCCAGTACTTC.